One and the same sample provided the 26 T cell receptor beta chains below, sequenced in a study of PD-1 blockade in classical Hodgkin lymphoma. There was relapse after autologous stem cell transplantation in every patient, and there was variation in brentuximab vedotin exposure. Sequencing used immunoSEQ multiplex PCR; TCRdb keeps in-frame clones, though not all of them. The data hold over 25,000 clones, with under 75% observed a single time. The material was peripheral blood mononuclear cells (PBMCs), obtained before the second cycle of nivolumab. These receptors originate from a human donor with classical Hodgkin lymphoma.

By its share, this clone is medium-sized. The rearrangement uses TRBV2 and TRBJ1-4; a weak D match, TRBD1 (6 bases). The CDR3 sequence is 16 residues long. The V and J ends lost 5 bases and 0 bases respectively, with 13 bases between them. Germline CDR1 is SNHLY and CDR2 is FYNNEI. The CDR3 region is CASSRGHPATNEKLFF. CDR3 sequence (DNA): TGTGCCAGCAGTCGGGGACACCCTGCAACTAATGAAAAACTGTTTTTT.

This clone was seen a handful of times. The chain joins TRBV9 to TRBJ2-1, with 7 bases matching TRBD2. Germline CDR1 SGDLS, CDR2 YYNGEE. After removal of 0 bases from V and 7 bases from J, the junction contained 7 bases not matched to a gene. This CDR3 region has 15 residues. The CDR3 here is CASSVEAGVINEQFF. The CDR3 DNA reads TGTGCCAGCAGCGTAGAGGCGGGGGTAATAAATGAGCAGTTCTTC.

This clone is medium-sized (0.01 to 0.1%) within its sample. V and J are TRBV4-1 and TRBJ2-7; 7 bases are a match to TRBD1. Germline trimming cut 4 bases from V and 4 bases from J; bases unmatched to any gene: 7. Germline lookup yields CDR1 MGHRA and CDR2 YSYEKL. The CDR3 is 14 amino acids. The CDR3 loop is CASSPTTGSYEQYF. For the CDR3, the DNA is TGCGCCAGCAGCCCTACGACAGGGTCATACGAGCAGTACTTC.

This chain joins TRBV5-1 and TRBJ1-5; possibly TRBD1 for D (6 bases). In germline, CDR1 is SGHRS, CDR2 YFSETQ. The CDR3 loop spans 15 amino acids. V lost 3 bases and J 3 bases, leaving 13 bases between the germline ends. The CDR3 DNA reads as TGCGCCAGCAGCTGGGTGGGGGGCTACAATCAGCCCCAGCATTTT. It yields the protein CASSWVGGYNQPQHF.

The chain is built from TRBV11-2 and TRBJ2-1; the D is unclear. CDR3 size: 13 residues. Trimming shortened V by 5 bases and J by 6 bases, and 11 bases separated the two germline ends. Germline V lookup: CDR1 SGHAT, CDR2 FQNNGV. The CDR3 nucleotides read TGTGCCAGCAGCCAGTCCCTATCCAATGAGCAGTTCTTC. It yields the protein CASSQSLSNEQFF.

This chain joins TRBV14 and TRBJ1-1; no clear D gene. Germline lookup yields CDR1 SGHDN and CDR2 FVKESK. Trimming removed 0 bases at V and 5 bases at J, with 7 bases between. CDR3 length: 13 residues. CDR3 in amino acids: CASSQDSRTEAFF. The CDR3 DNA reads TGTGCCAGCAGCCAAGATTCGAGGACTGAAGCTTTCTTT. The variable domain in full, with the rest retrieved from reference TRBV14 and TRBJ1-1, is EAGVTQFPSHSVIEKGQTVTLRCDPISGHDNLYWYRRVMGKEIKFLLHFVKESKQDESGMPNNRFLAERTGGTYSTLKVQPAELEDSGVYFCASSQDSRTEAFFGQGTRLTVV.

The genes are TRBV4-1 and TRBJ1-1, with D perhaps TRBD1 (5 bases). CDR3 size: 17 residues. Trimming pared 4 bases from V and 2 bases from J, leaving 20 bases between. The germline CDR1 and CDR2 sequences are MGHRA and YSYEKL. For the CDR3, the DNA is TGCGCCAGCAGCCGCTTACACGGGGGGACGGTTAACACTGAAGCTTTCTTT. Encoded protein: CASSRLHGGTVNTEAFF.

The chain joins TRBV6-1 to TRBJ1-1; the D is unclear. Germline V gene sequence: CDR1 MNHNS, CDR2 SASEGT. This CDR3 contains 11 residues. Trimming took off 7 bases at V and 4 bases at J, with 7 bases between the two ends. The CDR3 spells CASTQVTEAFF. In DNA, the CDR3 is TGTGCCAGCACCCAGGTCACTGAAGCTTTCTTT.

The rearrangement joins TRBV2 to TRBJ2-1, with 9 bases matching TRBD1. Trimming took 2 bases from V and 8 from J; bases not matched to a gene: 10. Germline CDR1 SNHLY, CDR2 FYNNEI. The length of the CDR3 is 16 residues. In nucleotides, the CDR3 is TGTGCCAGCAGTGAAAGGGGGACAGGGTGGACGTATGAGCAGTTCTTC. Translation gives CASSERGTGWTYEQFF.

The genes are TRBV22-1 and TRBJ2-3; the table names TRBD1, a call not compared with the DNA. TRBV22-1 is shown as a pseudogene. CDR3 size: 15 residues. CDR3 residues: CPGSARRTGRNTQYF. The CDR3 DNA reads as TGTCCTGGGAGCGCACGTCGGACAGGGAGAAATACGCAGTATTTT.

The CDR3 nucleotides are TGTGCCAGCAGTTTCGGGACCTTCTACGAGCAGTACTTC. Translation gives CASSFGTFYEQYF. The rearrangement joins TRBV28 to TRBJ2-7, with D perhaps given as TRBD1 or TRBD2 (5 bases each). Germline-derived CDR1 and CDR2 are MDHEN and SYDVKM. The CDR3 loop spans 13 amino acids. Trimming shortened V by 3 bases and J by 3 bases, and 9 bases separated the two germline ends.

This clone was seen only a few times. The rearrangement uses TRBV9 and TRBJ2-1, with no clear D. CDR3 length: 14 residues. The ends were cut back, 3 bases at V and 7 bases at J, with 14 bases in the middle. Germline loops: CDR1 SGDLS, CDR2 YYNGEE. In DNA, the CDR3 is TGTGCCAGCAGCGCTTCGACTTGGTTTAATGAGCAGTTCTTC. This sequence encodes CASSASTWFNEQFF.

The chain links TRBV19 to TRBJ2-4; TRBD2 matches 8 bases. Unmatched junction bases numbered 1, after V lost 1 base and J lost 2 bases. Germline V CDR1 and CDR2: LNHDA, SQIVND (reference sequence). The CDR3 sequence is 15 residues long. The CDR3 loop reads CASSIAGGPKNIQYF. The CDR3 bases are TGTGCCAGTAGTATAGCGGGGGGGCCCAAAAACATTCAGTACTTC.

This rearrangement joins TRBV7-2 to TRBJ1-2; 8 bases map to TRBD1. Germline V gene sequence: CDR1 SGHTA, CDR2 FQGNSA. This CDR3 has 15 residues. With 5 bases clipped from V and 3 bases from J, the junction kept 8 bases outside the gene matches. CDR3 sequence: CASSLRTGSDYGYTF. The DNA of the CDR3 is TGTGCCAGCAGCCTGAGGACAGGGTCCGACTATGGCTACACCTTC. Based on the CDR3 plus reference TRBV7-2 and TRBJ1-2, the full variable domain is GAGVSQSPSNKVTEKGKDVELRCDPISGHTALYWYRQSLGQGLEFLIYFQGNSAPDKSGLPSDRFSAERTGGSVSTLTIQRTQQEDSAVYLCASSLRTGSDYGYTFGSGTRLTVV.

V usage is TRBV28 and J usage is TRBJ1-1; D may be TRBD1 (5 bases). The CDR3 contains 15 residues. With 2 bases removed from V and 4 bases from J, the gap between germline ends came to 14 bases. Germline assignment: CDR1 MDHEN and CDR2 SYDVKM. CDR3 residues: CASSLGDQGVTEAFF. The CDR3 DNA sequence: TGTGCCAGCAGTTTAGGGGATCAGGGTGTCACTGAAGCTTTCTTT.

The chain is built from TRBV13 and TRBJ2-2; TRBD2 aligns across 15 bases. Germline V gene data show CDR1 as PRHDT and CDR2 as FYEKMQ (reference sequence). V shed 5 bases and J 5 bases; nucleotides not matched to a gene: 6. The CDR3 contains 17 residues. As DNA, the CDR3 is TGTGCCAGCAGCCGGACTAGCGGGGGGGTAAATACCGGGGAGCTGTTTTTT. Amino acids: CASSRTSGGVNTGELFF.

A remark on this clone: An end of the junction differs from the germline gene, which may be a read error. CDR3 sequence reads: CASTLGFPQPQHF. The CDR3, as DNA: TGTGCCAGCACTTTAGGGTTTCCTCAGCCCCAGCATTTT. This chain connects TRBV28 to TRBJ1-5; D not resolved. CDR3 size: 13 residues. Germline V gene data show CDR1 as MDHEN and CDR2 as SYDVKM.

About this clone: Other DNA variants within this sample encode the same CDR3. This chain joins TRBV18 and TRBJ2-3; no reliable D call. The CDR3 sequence is 14 residues long. V dropped 2 bases and J dropped 0 bases, with 6 bases sitting between them. Looked up from germline, CDR1 is KGHSH and CDR2 is LQKENI. The CDR3 nucleotides read TGTGCCAGCTCACCAAGTGAGAGCACAGATACGCAGTATTTT. The encoded protein is CASSPSESTDTQYF.

V gene TRBV11-2 combines with J gene TRBJ2-7, with 7 bases aligning to TRBD1. Germline CDR1 is SGHAT and CDR2 is FQNNGV. V lost 4 bases, J lost 5 bases, and 11 bases stayed unmatched. This CDR3 spans 15 amino acids. The CDR3 DNA reads as TGTGCCAGCAGCTCGCTACAGGGGAGCGGCCACGAGCAGTACGTC. It specifies CASSSLQGSGHEQYV.

The chain links TRBV7-2 to TRBJ1-2; no firm D call. The CDR3 spans 11 residues. CDR1 SGHTA and CDR2 FQGNSA come from the germline V gene. The V and J ends lost 5 bases and 7 bases respectively, with 8 bases between them. The CDR3 reads CASSLTLGYTF. CDR3 nucleotide sequence: TGTGCCAGCAGCCTGACCCTTGGCTACACCTTC.

The V gene is TRBV19, the J gene TRBJ1-1; the D is unclear. Trimming took off 6 bases at V and 4 bases at J, with 9 bases between the two ends. Germline V lookup: CDR1 LNHDA, CDR2 SQIVND (reference sequence). The CDR3 consists of 12 residues. DNA of the CDR3: TGTGCCAGTAGACTAAGGACCACTGAAGCTTTCTTT. It is translated as CASRLRTTEAFF.

This clone was found a few times. The rearrangement links TRBV29-1 to TRBJ1-1; a weak D match, TRBD1 (5 bases). The germline V and J ends were trimmed by 1 base and 5 bases, with 11 bases remaining between them. CDR3 size: 13 residues. Per the germline V gene, CDR1 is SQVTM and CDR2 is ANQGSEA. The CDR3 spells CSVEVTVRTEAFF. Here the CDR3 DNA reads TGCAGCGTTGAAGTGACAGTGAGAACTGAAGCTTTCTTT.

The chain couples TRBV28 to TRBJ2-2; unclear D gene. Trimming removed 2 bases from V and 6 bases from J, with 7 bases in between. There are 13 residues in the CDR3. Germline V gene sequence: CDR1 MDHEN, CDR2 SYDVKM. The CDR3 coding sequence is TGTGCCAGCAGTTTACTCGGTCCCGGGGAGCTGTTTTTT. Its protein product is CASSLLGPGELFF.

The J gene is TRBJ1-2, the V gene TRBV5-1, with D unclear. The germline V gene encodes CDR1 SGHRS and CDR2 YFSETQ. This CDR3 is 15 amino acids long. The V gene lost 0 bases and the J gene lost 7 bases, with 16 bases spanning the gap. The CDR3 is CASSLAGGADSGYTF. The CDR3 region has the DNA TGCGCCAGCAGCTTGGCAGGCGGTGCAGATAGTGGCTACACCTTC.

This chain links TRBV6-5 with TRBJ2-4; D is uncertain. Trimming took 5 bases from V and 6 from J, leaving 14 bases between them. Germline CDR1 reads MNHEY; CDR2 reads SVGAGI. The CDR3 runs to 14 residues. The CDR3 is CASSATGPRNIQYF. CDR3 nucleotide sequence: TGTGCCAGCAGTGCCACCGGCCCCAGAAACATTCAGTACTTC.

The chain uses TRBV7-2 and TRBJ2-1, with 11 bases aligning to TRBD2. This CDR3 is 17 amino acids long. V lost 4 bases and J lost 0; bases outside the gene matches: 5. CDR1 and CDR2 (germline): SGHTA, FQGNSA. As DNA, the CDR3 is TGTGCCAGCAGCTCGCGTAGCGGGGGGGCCTCCTACAATGAGCAGTTCTTC. It codes for CASSSRSGGASYNEQFF.